This TCR beta chain was obtained from a study of CD8 T cells in Susac syndrome. The CDR3 has 13 residues. Trimming left V 0 bases short and J 7 bases short, with 10 bases between. Germline CDR1 is SGDLS and CDR2 is YYNGEE. This clonotype was recorded once. RNA amounts of roughly 0.45 to 1 ug underwent reverse transcription with random hexamers. TCRdb reprocessed the immunoSEQ multiplex PCR reads with MiXCR, giving one entry per CDR3 protein. The sample lists about 200,000 distinct CDR3 sequences, roughly 96% seen once, with approximately 0.093% in the top ten. Sequenced: CD4+ T cells from PBMCs. The sequence was collected from a human donor with multiple sclerosis. V gene TRBV9 combines with J gene TRBJ1-2; D may be TRBD1 (5 bases). For the CDR3, the DNA is TGTGCCAGCAGCGTAGGGCAGGGAGGTGGCTACACCTTC. This encodes CASSVGQGGGYTF. The full variable domain, rest sourced from reference TRBV9 and TRBJ1-2, is DSGVTQTPKHLITATGQRVTLRCSPRSGDLSVYWYQQSLDQGLQFLIQYYNGEERAKGNILERFSAQQFPDLHSELNLSSLELGDSALYFCASSVGQGGGYTFGSGTRLTVV.